The 12 T cell receptor beta chains below were found in one sample sequenced in a study of cytomegalovirus exposure and HLA in healthy donors. PCR was performed using 60 Vbeta and 13 Jbeta primers. The table came from immunoSEQ multiplex PCR; TCRdb's copy has only in-frame clones and leaves some out. The sample includes under 75,000 clones, 74% of them seen just once. The material sequenced was PBMCs. Receptors were obtained from a human donor in good health.

The J gene is TRBJ2-1, the V gene TRBV7-9, with TRBD2 matching 7 bases. V dropped 5 bases and J dropped 5; count of bases not matched to a gene: 12. Germline CDR1 and CDR2: SEHNR and FQNEAQ (reference sequence). The CDR3 sequence is 16 residues long. The CDR3 reads CASSVTAGEVNNEQFF. The CDR3 DNA sequence: TGTGCCAGCAGCGTGACCGCGGGAGAGGTCAACAATGAGCAGTTCTTC. The whole variable domain, filled in from reference TRBV7-9 and TRBJ2-1, reads DTGVSQNPRHKITKRGQNVTFRCDPISEHNRLYWYRQTLGQGPEFLTYFQNEAQLEKSRLLSDRFSAERPKGSFSTLEIQRTEQGDSAMYLCASSVTAGEVNNEQFFGPGTRLTVL.

V is TRBV5-1 and J is TRBJ2-3; 8 nucleotides agree with TRBD2. Trimming removed 0 bases from V and 2 bases from J; junction bases left unmatched: 2. The CDR3 is 15 amino acids. In germline, CDR1 is SGHRS, CDR2 YFSETQ. CDR3 protein: CASSLAAGVTDTQYF. Written as DNA, the CDR3 is TGCGCCAGCAGCTTGGCAGCGGGAGTCACAGATACGCAGTATTTT. The variable domain in full, completed from reference TRBV5-1 and TRBJ2-3, reads KAGVTQTPRYLIKTRGQQVTLSCSPISGHRSVSWYQQTPGQGLQFLFEYFSETQRNKGNFPGRFSGRQFSNSRSEMNVSTLELGDSALYLCASSLAAGVTDTQYFGPGTRLTVL.

The genes are TRBV2 and TRBJ1-1; no reliable D call. The CDR3 runs 13 residues. The germline gives CDR1 SNHLY, CDR2 FYNNEI. V lost 3 bases, J lost 4 bases, and 9 bases lay in between. The CDR3 sequence: CASSEQGSTEAFF. In DNA, the CDR3 is TGTGCCAGCAGTGAGCAAGGGAGCACTGAAGCTTTCTTT.

The rearrangement uses TRBV5-1 and TRBJ1-1, with D maybe TRBD1 (5 bases). Germline CDR1 reads SGHRS; CDR2 reads YFSETQ. The V end lost 3 bases, the J end lost 0 bases, and 9 bases lay between the germline ends. The CDR3 covers 14 residues. This CDR3 reads CASSSGLMNTEAFF. The CDR3 DNA is TGCGCCAGCAGCTCGGGACTGATGAACACTGAAGCTTTCTTT.

This clone was detected once. DNA for the CDR3: TGCGCCAGCAGCCAGGGGACTAGCGGGACTTACGAGCAGTACTTC. This encodes CASSQGTSGTYEQYF. The chain carries TRBV4-1 and TRBJ2-7; TRBD2 agrees at 13 bases. With 3 bases clipped from V and 4 bases from J, the junction kept 3 bases outside the gene matches. This CDR3 is built from 15 residues. Germline-derived CDR1 and CDR2 are MGHRA and YSYEKL.

The genes are TRBV7-2 and TRBJ1-4; 7 bases align to TRBD1. The CDR3 runs to 16 residues. Germline V gene data show CDR1 as SGHTA and CDR2 as FQGNSA. Trimming at V came to 4 bases and at J to 0 bases, leaving 5 bases not matched to a gene. In DNA form, the CDR3 reads TGTGCCAGCAGCTCACGTGGGACAGCAACTAATGAAAAACTGTTTTTT. Amino acids: CASSSRGTATNEKLFF.

The V gene is TRBV18, the J gene TRBJ2-7; D is possibly TRBD2 (5 bases). The germline V gene encodes CDR1 KGHSH and CDR2 LQKENI. Trimming shortened V by 2 bases and J by 3 bases, and 8 bases separated the two germline ends. The CDR3 is 13 amino acids. The CDR3 here is CASSPEGYYEQYF. The CDR3 DNA is TGTGCCAGCTCACCAGAGGGCTACTACGAGCAGTACTTC. Based on the CDR3 plus reference TRBV18 and TRBJ2-7, the full variable domain is NAGVMQNPRHLVRRRGQEARLRCSPMKGHSHVYWYRQLPEEGLKFMVYLQKENIIDESGMPKERFSAEFPKEGPSILRIQQVVRGDSAAYFCASSPEGYYEQYFGPGTRLTVT.

This chain uses TRBV4-2 with TRBJ2-5; 9 bases line up with TRBD2. J was trimmed by 2 bases and V by 0 bases; bases with no gene match: 7. From germline, CDR1 is LGHNA and CDR2 YNFKEQ. This CDR3 has 17 amino acids. The CDR3 region has the DNA TGTGCCAGCAGCCAAGATAGTGTAGCGGGGGTACAAGAGACCCAGTACTTC. Its protein is CASSQDSVAGVQETQYF.

The chain uses TRBV4-2 and TRBJ2-7; TRBD2 agrees at 10 bases. This CDR3 has 17 amino acids. J gave up 5 bases and V 1 base, and 11 bases lay outside the gene matches. Looked up from germline, CDR1 is LGHNA and CDR2 is YNFKEQ. CDR3 DNA: TGTGCCAGCAGCCAAGTAGGGCTAGCGGGAGATGGGGACGAGCAGTACTTC. Residues: CASSQVGLAGDGDEQYF.

The chain carries TRBV19 and TRBJ1-2; the D is unclear. Germline CDR1 reads LNHDA; CDR2 reads SQIVND (reference sequence). This CDR3 is built from 15 residues. V was pared by 3 bases and J by 6 bases, with 17 bases between. CDR3 region: CASSMETMAVHGYTF. Here the CDR3 DNA reads TGTGCCAGTAGTATGGAAACTATGGCGGTCCATGGCTACACCTTC.

The V call is TRBV16, the J call TRBJ2-1; TRBD2 matches at 7 bases. The V gene end was trimmed by 4 bases and the J gene end by 8 bases; junction bases not matched to a gene: 8. From germline, CDR1 is KGHSY and CDR2 FQNENV. There are 14 residues in the CDR3. In DNA, the CDR3 is TGTGCCAGCAGCCCCGGACTAGTGGCCCATGAGCAGTTCTTC. Translation gives CASSPGLVAHEQFF.

This rearrangement joins TRBV2 to TRBJ2-1; D is perhaps TRBD2 (6 bases). The CDR3 is 11 residues long. Trimming took off 7 bases at V and 16 bases at J, with 17 bases between the two ends. CDR1 and CDR2 (germline): SNHLY, FYNNEI. The CDR3 DNA reads TGTGCCAGCACCCCTCGGGACTCCCACTTCTTC. Translation gives CASTPRDSHFF.